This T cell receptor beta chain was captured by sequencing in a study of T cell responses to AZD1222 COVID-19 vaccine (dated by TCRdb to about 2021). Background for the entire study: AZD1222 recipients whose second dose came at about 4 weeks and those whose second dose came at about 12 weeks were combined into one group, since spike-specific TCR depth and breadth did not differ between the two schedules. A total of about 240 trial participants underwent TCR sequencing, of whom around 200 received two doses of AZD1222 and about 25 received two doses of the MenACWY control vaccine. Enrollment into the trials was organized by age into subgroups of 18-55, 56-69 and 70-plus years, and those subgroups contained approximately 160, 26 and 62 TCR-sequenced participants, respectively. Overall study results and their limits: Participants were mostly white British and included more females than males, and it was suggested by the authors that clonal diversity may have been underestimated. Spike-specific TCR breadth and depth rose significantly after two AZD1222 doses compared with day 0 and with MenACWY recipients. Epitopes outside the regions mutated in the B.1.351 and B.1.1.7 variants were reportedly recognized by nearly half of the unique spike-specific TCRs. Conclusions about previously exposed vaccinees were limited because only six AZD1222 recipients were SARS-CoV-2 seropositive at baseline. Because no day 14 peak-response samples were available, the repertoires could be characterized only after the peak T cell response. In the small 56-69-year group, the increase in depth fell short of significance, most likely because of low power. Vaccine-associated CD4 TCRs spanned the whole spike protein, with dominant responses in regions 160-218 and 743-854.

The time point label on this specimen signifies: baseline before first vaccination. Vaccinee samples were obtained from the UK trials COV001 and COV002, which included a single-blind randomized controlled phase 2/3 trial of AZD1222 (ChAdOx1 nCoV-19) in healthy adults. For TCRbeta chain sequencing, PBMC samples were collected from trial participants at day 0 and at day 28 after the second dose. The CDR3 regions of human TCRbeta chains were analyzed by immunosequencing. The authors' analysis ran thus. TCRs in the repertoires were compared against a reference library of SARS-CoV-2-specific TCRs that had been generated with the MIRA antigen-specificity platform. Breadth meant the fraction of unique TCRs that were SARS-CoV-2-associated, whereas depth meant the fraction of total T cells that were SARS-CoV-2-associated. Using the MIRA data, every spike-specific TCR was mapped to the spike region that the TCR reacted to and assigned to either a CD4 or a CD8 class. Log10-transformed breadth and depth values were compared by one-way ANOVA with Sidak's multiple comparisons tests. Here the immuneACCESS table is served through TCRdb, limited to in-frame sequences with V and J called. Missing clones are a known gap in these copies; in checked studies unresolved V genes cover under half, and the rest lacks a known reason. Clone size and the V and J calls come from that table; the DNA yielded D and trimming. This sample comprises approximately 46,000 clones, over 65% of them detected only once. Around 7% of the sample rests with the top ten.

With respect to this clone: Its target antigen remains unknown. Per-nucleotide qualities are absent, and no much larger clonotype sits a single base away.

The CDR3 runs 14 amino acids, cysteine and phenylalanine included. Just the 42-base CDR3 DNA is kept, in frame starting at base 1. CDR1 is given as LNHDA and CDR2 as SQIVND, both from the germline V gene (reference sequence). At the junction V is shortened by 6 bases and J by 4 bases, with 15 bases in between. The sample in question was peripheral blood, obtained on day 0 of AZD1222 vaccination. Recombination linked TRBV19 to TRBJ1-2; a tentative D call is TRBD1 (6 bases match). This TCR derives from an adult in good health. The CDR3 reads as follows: CASRLEGVGYGYTF. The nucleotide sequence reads TGTGCCAGTAGACTAGAGGGGGTCGGCTATGGCTACACCTTC.